The 26 T cell receptor beta chains in this list originate from one sample, sequenced in a study of blood T cell repertoires in COVID-19. This table comes from immunoSEQ multiplex PCR, and its TCRdb copy is limited to in-frame clones, with some not included. The table lists approximately 15,000 clones, over 75% of them singletons. Sequencing was carried out using peripheral blood. The source is a human donor in a cohort sampled during active COVID-19.

The V gene is TRBV5-1, the J gene TRBJ2-1, with D tentatively TRBD1 (7 bases). This CDR3 is built from 16 residues. Germline V lookup: CDR1 SGHRS, CDR2 YFSETQ. Trimming left V 4 bases short and J 5 bases short, with 19 bases between. The CDR3 coding sequence is TGCGCCAGCAGCCTACCCTCCGGCAGGGGGGACAATGAGCAGTTCTTC. It translates to CASSLPSGRGDNEQFF.

The chain recombines TRBV5-1 with TRBJ1-2, with D tentatively TRBD1 (5 bases). The V and J ends lost 3 bases and 7 bases respectively, with 16 bases between them. Germline V gene sequence: CDR1 SGHRS, CDR2 YFSETQ. There are 14 residues in the CDR3. CDR3 sequence: CASSSSGTESGYTF. The CDR3 DNA sequence: TGCGCCAGCAGCTCATCCGGGACTGAGAGTGGCTACACCTTC.

J is TRBJ2-3 and V is TRBV4-2; TRBD1 agrees at 8 bases. This CDR3 region has 18 residues. J lost 5 bases, V lost 4 bases, and 17 bases had no gene match. Germline assignment: CDR1 LGHNA and CDR2 YNFKEQ. The DNA for the CDR3 is TGTGCCAGCAGCCCTTCCCCTAGAGGTCAGGGGGCGAGAGATACGCAGTATTTT. Protein product: CASSPSPRGQGARDTQYF.

This clone was found a few times. V gene TRBV5-4 combines with J gene TRBJ1-1, with D possibly TRBD1 on 6 matching bases. The CDR3 loop spans 14 amino acids. Trimming left V 2 bases short and J 4 bases short, with 12 bases between. The germline CDR1 and CDR2 sequences are SGHNT and YYREEE (reference sequence). The CDR3 loop reads CASSFGQRGTEAFF. The DNA for the CDR3 is TGTGCCAGCAGCTTCGGACAGAGGGGCACTGAAGCTTTCTTT.

The V and J genes are TRBV30 and TRBJ1-1, with no clear D. V was clipped by 7 bases and J by 6 bases, with 12 bases between them. CDR1 GTSNPN and CDR2 SVGIG come from the germline V gene (reference sequence). The CDR3 totals 11 residues. DNA of the CDR3: TGTGCCTTCCGGGAGTTTTCTGAAGCTTTCTTT. It is translated as CAFREFSEAFF.

This chain uses TRBV28 with TRBJ1-1; the D gene is possibly TRBD1 (5 bases). The V end was cut by 4 bases, the J end by 4 bases, with 19 bases between. This CDR3 is 16 amino acids long. Germline V CDR1 and CDR2: MDHEN, SYDVKM. Written as DNA, the CDR3 is TGTGCCAGCAGTTCGTATACCAGGGTGGCGAGCACTGAAGCTTTCTTT. Its protein product is CASSSYTRVASTEAFF.

A single count supports this clone. This chain joins TRBV27 and TRBJ2-1; TRBD2 matches 10 bases. Trimming took 3 bases from V and 7 from J; bases not matched to a gene: 6. There are 15 residues in the CDR3. In germline, CDR1 is MNHEY, CDR2 SMNVEV (reference sequence). In DNA, the CDR3 is TGTGCCAGCAGTTTGACTAGCGGGCAGTCAAATGAGCAGTTCTTC. Translating gives CASSLTSGQSNEQFF.

The chain is built from TRBV5-4 and TRBJ2-7; TRBD1 aligns across 10 bases. The CDR3 totals 13 residues. The V and J ends lost 3 bases and 6 bases, in that order; junction bases with no gene match: 3. Germline V gives CDR1 SGHNT, CDR2 YYREEE (reference sequence). The CDR3 DNA follows: TGTGCCAGCAGCTGGGACAGGGGATTCGAGCAGTACTTC. Translating it yields CASSWDRGFEQYF.

The rearrangement links TRBV9 to TRBJ1-6; 8 bases are shared with TRBD1. With 3 bases clipped from V and 6 bases from J, the junction kept 11 bases outside the gene matches. The CDR3 spans 17 residues. CDR1 and CDR2 from the germline V gene are SGDLS and YYNGEE. This CDR3 reads CASSARGQGAGNSPLHF. Here the CDR3 DNA reads TGTGCCAGCAGCGCCCGGGGGCAGGGGGCGGGTAATTCACCCCTCCACTTT.

The chain has TRBV7-2 and TRBJ2-1, with TRBD2 matching over 8 bases. The germline V gene encodes CDR1 SGHTA and CDR2 FQGNSA. With V trimmed by 5 bases and J by 4 bases, 10 bases remained unmatched. This CDR3 spans 16 amino acids. CDR3 sequence: CASSPPAGAGYNEQFF. The CDR3 DNA reads TGTGCCAGCAGCCCCCCAGCGGGAGCCGGGTACAATGAGCAGTTCTTC.

The CDR3 DNA reads TGCAGCGTTGCGCTAGGGAACACCGGGGAGCTGTTTTTT. It translates to CSVALGNTGELFF. The genes are TRBV29-1 and TRBJ2-2; D is uncertain. The CDR3 covers 13 residues. V dropped 4 bases and J dropped 1 base, with 7 bases sitting between them. Germline values: CDR1 SQVTM, CDR2 ANQGSEA.

The gene calls are TRBV6-6 and TRBJ2-4; 7 nucleotides align to TRBD2. The ends lost 6 bases at V and 9 bases at J; junction bases unmatched: 11. Germline lookup yields CDR1 MNHNY and CDR2 SVGAGI (reference sequence). The CDR3 sequence is 14 residues long. CDR3 bases: TGTGCCAGCAGCGGACTAGTTGATGACAGCATTCAGTACTTC. It translates to CASSGLVDDSIQYF.

V usage is TRBV11-2 and J usage is TRBJ1-3, with a weak D call TRBD1 (5 bases). Germline V gene lookup returns CDR1 SGHAT and CDR2 FQNNGV. The ends were cut back, 0 bases at V and 0 bases at J, with 6 bases in the middle. The CDR3 totals 15 residues. CDR3 sequence: CASSLDRVSGNTIYF. The CDR3 DNA reads TGTGCCAGCAGCTTAGACAGGGTCTCTGGAAACACCATATATTTT.

This chain joins TRBV29-1 and TRBJ1-2, with D possibly matching TRBD1 (6 bases). CDR1 SQVTM and CDR2 ANQGSEA come from the germline V gene. The CDR3 has 11 amino acids. V was pared by 8 bases and J by 2 bases, with 9 bases between. CDR3: CSLDRNYGYTF. The DNA of the CDR3 is TGCAGCCTCGACAGGAACTATGGCTACACCTTC.

CDR3 in DNA: TGTGCCAGCAGCTTGAACCGAGCGGGGGGGTACGAGCAGTACTTC. Its translation: CASSLNRAGGYEQYF. This sequence joins TRBV11-1 and TRBJ2-7, with TRBD2 matching over 10 bases. The CDR3 loop spans 15 amino acids. The ends lost 3 bases at V and 4 bases at J; junction bases unmatched: 6. Germline lookup yields CDR1 SGHAT and CDR2 FQDESV (reference sequence). Drawing the rest from reference TRBV11-1 and TRBJ2-7, the complete variable domain is EAEVAQSPRYKITEKSQAVAFWCDPISGHATLYWYRQILGQGPELLVQFQDESVVDDSQLPKDRFSAERLKGVDSTLKIQPAELGDSAMYLCASSLNRAGGYEQYFGPGTRLTVT.

The genes are TRBV19 and TRBJ2-5, with 7 bases identical to TRBD1. The CDR3 runs to 14 residues. The germline CDR1 and CDR2 sequences are LNHDA and SQIVND (reference sequence). The V segment lost 5 bases and the J segment 2 bases; nucleotides outside the gene matches: 5. CDR3 nucleotides: TGTGCCAGTAGTCCGGACAGGAGTCAAGAGACCCAGTACTTC. This sequence encodes CASSPDRSQETQYF.

The table lists this clone with a few counts. J is TRBJ1-1 and V is TRBV9; 7 bases map to TRBD1. This CDR3 is built from 14 residues. V lost 3 bases and J lost 6; bases outside the gene matches: 8. The V gene's germline CDR1 is SGDLS and CDR2 YYNGEE. This CDR3 is CASSAKGALAEAFF. CDR3 nucleotides: TGTGCCAGCAGCGCCAAGGGGGCATTAGCTGAAGCTTTCTTT.

This clone has more than one count but fewer than ten. The chain couples TRBV5-1 to TRBJ2-1; D may be TRBD2 (5 bases). Between the trimmed V and J ends, which lost 4 bases and 0 bases, there was a span of 14 bases. The CDR3 length is 16 residues. The germline gives CDR1 SGHRS, CDR2 YFSETQ. This CDR3 reads CASSDVTRGSYNEQFF. CDR3 nucleotides: TGCGCCAGCAGCGACGTTACCCGGGGCTCCTACAATGAGCAGTTCTTC. The entire variable domain, with the rest obtained from reference TRBV5-1 and TRBJ2-1, is as follows: KAGVTQTPRYLIKTRGQQVTLSCSPISGHRSVSWYQQTPGQGLQFLFEYFSETQRNKGNFPGRFSGRQFSNSRSEMNVSTLELGDSALYLCASSDVTRGSYNEQFFGPGTRLTVL.

CDR3 in amino acids: CASSHTSGRTSSQETQYF. As DNA, the CDR3 is TGTGCCAGCAGCCACACTAGCGGGAGGACCTCCTCCCAAGAGACCCAGTACTTC. The chain recombines TRBV28 with TRBJ2-5, with 12 bases fitting TRBD2. The CDR3 has 18 residues. The junction had 12 bases not matched to a gene; V was cut back by 6 bases and J by 1 base. Germline CDR1 and CDR2: MDHEN and SYDVKM.

The V and J genes are TRBV5-4 and TRBJ1-1; 9 bases line up with TRBD1. J lost 5 bases, V lost 7 bases, and 9 bases had no gene match. There are 14 residues in the CDR3. Germline CDR1 is SGHNT and CDR2 is YYREEE (reference sequence). The CDR3 nucleotides are TGTGCCAGCGGCATACAGGGGGCCGGGACTGAAGCTTTCTTT. Its translation is CASGIQGAGTEAFF. The variable domain in full, completed from reference TRBV5-4 and TRBJ1-1, reads ETGVTQSPTHLIKTRGQQVTLRCSSQSGHNTVSWYQQALGQGPQFIFQYYREEENGRGNFPPRFSGLQFPNYSSELNVNALELDDSALYLCASGIQGAGTEAFFGQGTRLTVV.

This clone was seen once. The J gene is TRBJ1-4, the V gene TRBV6-1, with D perhaps TRBD1 (5 bases). CDR1 and CDR2 from the germline V gene are MNHNS and SASEGT. V lost 2 bases to trimming and J lost 6 bases, with 10 bases between them. CDR3 size: 14 residues. The CDR3 protein is CASSEQGQDEKLFF. CDR3 bases: TGTGCCAGCAGTGAACAGGGCCAGGATGAAAAACTGTTTTTT.

This clone was found a few times. The chain couples TRBV16 to TRBJ1-4, with D uncertain. Trimming stripped 1 base from V and 2 bases from J, with 8 bases between. This CDR3 spans 15 amino acids. Germline CDR1 reads KGHSY; CDR2 reads FQNENV. In DNA, the CDR3 is TGTGCCAGCAGCCAATTGGGCATGACTAATGAAAAACTGTTTTTT. Its translation: CASSQLGMTNEKLFF.

The J gene is TRBJ2-2, the V gene TRBV28; D unresolved. The V gene lost 2 bases and the J gene lost 6 bases, with 4 bases spanning the gap. CDR3 length: 12 amino acids. Germline assignment: CDR1 MDHEN and CDR2 SYDVKM. The DNA of the CDR3 is TGTGCCAGCAGTTTAGTCTCCGGGGAGCTGTTTTTT. Translated: CASSLVSGELFF.

The chain recombines TRBV18 with TRBJ2-1; D is perhaps TRBD2 (7 bases). Germline CDR1 reads KGHSH; CDR2 reads LQKENI. V lost 0 bases and J lost 6, with 21 bases in between. The CDR3 length is 18 residues. This CDR3 is CASSPPFWGRARGNEQFF. CDR3 coding DNA: TGTGCCAGCTCACCACCCTTTTGGGGGAGGGCCAGGGGCAATGAGCAGTTCTTC.

The V gene is TRBV27, the J gene TRBJ2-4, with D tentatively TRBD2 (5 bases). Germline assignment: CDR1 MNHEY and CDR2 SMNVEV (reference sequence). CDR3 length: 14 amino acids. The germline V and J ends were trimmed by 6 bases and 7 bases, with 16 bases remaining between them. CDR3 amino acids: CASSGGLVANIQYF. The DNA for the CDR3 is TGTGCCAGCAGCGGAGGTTTGGTGGCGAACATTCAGTACTTC.

V is TRBV11-1 and J is TRBJ2-7, with 13 bases lining up with TRBD2. Germline V gene sequence: CDR1 SGHAT, CDR2 FQDESV (reference sequence). The CDR3 has 15 residues. J lost 6 bases, V lost 5 bases, and 7 bases had no gene match. CDR3 residues: CASSGGTSGTGEQYF. The CDR3 DNA sequence: TGTGCCAGCAGCGGGGGGACTAGCGGGACAGGCGAGCAGTACTTC.